The clone carrying this T cell receptor beta chain was seen many times. Its specificity is not known. It was RNA transcripts that yielded the amplified TCR beta CDR3 regions. The HTBI primer set drove a first-round RT-PCR of the TCR CDR3. MiXCR, run by TCRdb on the multiplex PCR reads, gives a single entry per CDR3 protein. The data contain about 420,000 distinct CDR3 sequences, about 15% of them singletons. The CDR3 spans 14 residues. The V gene lost 0 bases and the J gene lost 6 bases, with 12 bases spanning the gap. Germline assignment: CDR1 MNHEY and CDR2 SVGAGI. The sample originates from a study of T cells in Graves' hyperthyroidism and ophthalmopathy. Whole-study context: The initial diagnosis was the point when peripheral blood was collected, ahead of any treatment.

Not enrolled were patients with uncontrolled infection, other autoimmune disease, pregnancy or lactation. Cells are PBMCs isolated from around 10 ml of fresh blood. Whole-study findings and limits: Most thyroid clonotypes with frequency above 0.001 were detected in blood.

The sample taken for sequencing was blood. This chain uses TRBV6-5 with TRBJ2-7; no reliable D call. The receptor was isolated from a woman aged 18-29 years with Graves' hyperthyroidism. In DNA, the CDR3 is TGTGCCAGCAGTTACTCGCACGCGATGGGCGAGCAGTACTTC. Translated, it gives CASSYSHAMGEQYF.